These 5 T cell receptor beta chains were all obtained from the same sample, sequenced in a study of Graves' ophthalmopathy and Graves' hyperthyroidism. Amplification of the TCR beta CDR3 regions used RNA transcripts (as template). First-round RT-PCR used HTBI primers; second-round multiplex PCR followed. Each CDR3 protein gets one entry after TCRdb re-called the multiplex PCR reads with MiXCR. The profile shows 340,000 or so distinct CDR3 sequences, 17% of them singletons. Sequenced input: peripheral blood. The receptors were sampled from an adult man with Graves' ophthalmopathy.

This chain uses TRBV4-2 with TRBJ2-7; 9 positions agree with TRBD1. Germline V lookup: CDR1 LGHNA, CDR2 YNFKEQ. Unmatched junction bases numbered 5, after V lost 5 bases and J lost 3 bases. The CDR3 contains 14 residues. CDR3 residues: CASSIRTGDYEQYF. The CDR3, as DNA: TGTGCCAGCAGCATTCGGACAGGGGACTACGAGCAGTACTTC.

This clonotype has ten or more counts. The genes are TRBV7-8 and TRBJ2-5; 8 bases line up with TRBD2. The germline V gene encodes CDR1 SGHVS and CDR2 FQNEAQ. The CDR3 is made up of 17 amino acids. After removal of 0 bases from V and 3 bases from J, the junction contained 9 bases not matched to a gene. CDR3 in DNA: TGTGCCAGCAGCTTAGCAGAGTCCGGGACTAGGAAAGAGACCCAGTACTTC. This codes for CASSLAESGTRKETQYF.

This clonotype was found many times. The V and J genes are TRBV4-1 and TRBJ2-5; 9 bases line up with TRBD2. CDR3 size: 17 residues. Germline V gene sequence: CDR1 MGHRA, CDR2 YSYEKL. V shed 1 base and J 1 base; nucleotides not matched to a gene: 7. CDR3 loop: CASSQGALAGTQETQYF. The CDR3 nucleotides read TGCGCCAGCAGCCAAGGAGCTCTAGCGGGGACCCAAGAGACCCAGTACTTC.

Ten or more counts support this clonotype. The CDR3 sequence: CAWSGRQGASDTGELFF. CDR3 in DNA: TGTGCCTGGAGTGGTCGACAGGGGGCTAGTGACACCGGGGAGCTGTTTTTT. The chain employs TRBV30 and TRBJ2-2; 10 positions match TRBD1. CDR1 and CDR2 from the germline V gene are GTSNPN and SVGIG (reference sequence). CDR3 length: 17 amino acids. The V segment lost 1 base and the J segment 3 bases; nucleotides outside the gene matches: 8.

This clonotype was seen repeatedly, ten times or more. The genes are TRBV11-2 and TRBJ2-2; a weak D match, TRBD1 (5 bases). Trimming cost V 0 bases and J 7 bases, with 15 bases left between them. The CDR3 loop spans 16 amino acids. Germline CDR1 SGHAT, CDR2 FQNNGV. DNA for the CDR3: TGTGCCAGCAGCTTAGATCCCAGGGCCGTAGGCGGGGAGCTGTTTTTT. This encodes CASSLDPRAVGGELFF. Based on the CDR3 plus reference TRBV11-2 and TRBJ2-2, the full variable domain is EAGVAQSPRYKIIEKRQSVAFWCNPISGHATLYWYQQILGQGPKLLIQFQNNGVVDDSQLPKDRFSAERLKGVDSTLKIQPAKLEDSAVYLCASSLDPRAVGGELFFGEGSRLTVL.